The rows below give T cell receptor beta chains drawn from one sample of a study of PD-L1 blockade in urothelial cancer. Assay: immunoSEQ multiplex PCR; the TCRdb copy retains only in-frame clones and omits some. The sample has about 63,000 clones, approximately 81% seen once. Sequenced material: PBMCs, taken around atezolizumab (anti-PD-L1) treatment. Receptor source: an older man with urothelial cancer. Each CDR3 is given without its conserved first and last residue. The D gene is left open where the match is weak.

D gene: TRBD2
V gene: TRBV11-1
J gene: TRBJ2-1
CDR3 protein: ASSLTSGNYIGEQF

D gene: -
V gene: TRBV7-9
J gene: TRBJ2-3
CDR3 protein: ASSLGPGMWNTDTQY

D gene: -
V gene: TRBV11-2
J gene: TRBJ2-3
CDR3 protein: ASSHGLGGTLTDTQY

D gene: -
V gene: TRBV2
J gene: TRBJ1-4
CDR3 protein: ASSAQGPSGEKLF

D gene: -
V gene: TRBV7-2
J gene: TRBJ1-2
CDR3 protein: ASSLEGGGGSYGYT

D gene: -
V gene: TRBV2
J gene: TRBJ1-5
CDR3 protein: ASSPDRTNQPQH

D gene: -
V gene: TRBV27
J gene: TRBJ2-7
CDR3 protein: ASSQGYEQY

D gene: -
V gene: TRBV9
J gene: TRBJ2-3
CDR3 protein: ASSVGIGPDTQY

D gene: TRBD1
V gene: TRBV4-1
J gene: TRBJ2-2
CDR3 protein: ASRGQLDQPGELF

D gene: TRBD2
V gene: TRBV6-6
J gene: TRBJ2-5
CDR3 protein: ASRIGLAGPQETQY

D gene: TRBD1
V gene: TRBV5-6
J gene: TRBJ2-5
CDR3 protein: ASSLRTGRETQY

D gene: TRBD1
V gene: TRBV19
J gene: TRBJ1-4
CDR3 protein: ASSLPGTGNEKLF

D gene: -
V gene: TRBV30
J gene: TRBJ2-3
CDR3 protein: AWSRPTPRRGTQY

D gene: -
V gene: TRBV7-2
J gene: TRBJ1-5
CDR3 protein: ASSLQVGQPQH

D gene: -
V gene: TRBV7-9
J gene: TRBJ2-7
CDR3 protein: ASSLRLQGSSYEQY

D gene: TRBD2
V gene: TRBV7-2
J gene: TRBJ2-1
CDR3 protein: ASRPGLAINEQF

D gene: TRBD2
V gene: TRBV7-3
J gene: TRBJ2-7
CDR3 protein: ASSSRLAGDPEQY

D gene: TRBD2
V gene: TRBV12-5
J gene: TRBJ2-1
CDR3 protein: ASGFGTSGNHEQF

D gene: TRBD1
V gene: TRBV5-1
J gene: TRBJ1-2
CDR3 protein: ASSTGQVDGYT

D gene: -
V gene: TRBV10-1
J gene: TRBJ2-2
CDR3 protein: ASRVAENTGELF

D gene: TRBD1
V gene: TRBV27
J gene: TRBJ2-2
CDR3 protein: ASSADRGDTGELF

D gene: -
V gene: TRBV29-1
J gene: TRBJ2-5
CDR3 protein: SVEPRQNILQETQY

D gene: -
V gene: TRBV5-1
J gene: TRBJ1-1
CDR3 protein: ASTGGGMGNTEAF

D gene: -
V gene: TRBV9
J gene: TRBJ2-5
CDR3 protein: ASSVGASAKETQY

D gene: TRBD2
V gene: TRBV27
J gene: TRBJ2-4
CDR3 protein: ASRDGGMLLNIQY